These 14 T cell receptor beta chains share one sample of origin, sequenced in a study of beta chain features in type 1 diabetes. The authors reverse transcribed all of the isolated RNA, so sequencing captured expressed TCRB transcripts. Some clones are missing from TCRdb's copy, which holds only in-frame ones; the method was immunoSEQ multiplex PCR. The sample includes around 500,000 clones, roughly 10% seen only once; the top ten take over 0.035%. The sequenced material came from naive CD4+ T cells from blood. All receptors come from a woman younger than 35 in good health.

This chain connects TRBV25-1 to TRBJ2-5, with 9 nucleotides matching TRBD1. V shed 8 bases and J 5 bases; nucleotides not matched to a gene: 9. The CDR3 has 14 amino acids. Germline loops: CDR1 MGHDK, CDR2 SYGVNS. CDR3 nucleotide sequence: TGTGCCAGCGGCTGGACAGGGGTAGTGGAGACCCAGTACTTC. Translation: CASGWTGVVETQYF.

This chain joins TRBV29-1 and TRBJ1-2; D might be TRBD1 (5 bases). V was trimmed by 5 bases and J by 5 bases, leaving 24 bases between them. Germline CDR1 is SQVTM and CDR2 is ANQGSEA. The CDR3 runs 16 residues. The DNA of the CDR3 is TGCAGCGTTTCTCACGCGTTACGGGGACGTCGGTATGGCTACACCTTC. Residues: CSVSHALRGRRYGYTF.

This chain connects TRBV5-4 to TRBJ2-1, with 12 bases fitting TRBD1. Germline trimming cut 2 bases from V and 6 bases from J; bases unmatched to any gene: 6. The germline gives CDR1 SGHNT, CDR2 YYREEE (reference sequence). The CDR3 is 16 amino acids. The CDR3 region has the DNA TGTGCCAGCAGCTTACCCTTGGGACAGGGGGCCAATGAGCAGTTCTTC. As protein: CASSLPLGQGANEQFF. Supplemented by reference TRBV5-4 and TRBJ2-1, the full variable domain reads ETGVTQSPTHLIKTRGQQVTLRCSSQSGHNTVSWYQQALGQGPQFIFQYYREEENGRGNFPPRFSGLQFPNYSSELNVNALELDDSALYLCASSLPLGQGANEQFFGPGTRLTVL.

The chain couples TRBV7-9 to TRBJ2-5, with 8 nucleotides matching TRBD2. Trimming at V came to 5 bases and at J to 2 bases, leaving 16 bases not matched to a gene. CDR1 SEHNR and CDR2 FQNEAQ come from the germline V gene (reference sequence). The CDR3 runs to 18 residues. The CDR3 bases are TGTGCCAGCAGCCCTTTAAGTAGGACTAGCTCTGGACAAGAGACCCAGTACTTC. Translating gives CASSPLSRTSSGQETQYF.

Only a few counts were recorded for this clone. The chain employs TRBV28 and TRBJ2-7, with no clear D. Trimming left V 1 base short and J 7 bases short, with 11 bases between. This CDR3 has 13 amino acids. Germline assignment: CDR1 MDHEN and CDR2 SYDVKM. Here the CDR3 DNA reads TGTGCCAGCAGTTTATCTGCCGATGGGGAGCAGTACGTC. Its protein is CASSLSADGEQYV.

This clone was picked up one time. The chain carries TRBV19 and TRBJ2-5; D is perhaps TRBD1 (6 bases). Germline V gene sequence: CDR1 LNHDA, CDR2 SQIVND (reference sequence). The CDR3 covers 14 residues. V was trimmed by 5 bases and J by 3 bases, leaving 13 bases between them. The chain's CDR3 is CASSVTDRKETQYF. CDR3 bases: TGTGCCAGTAGTGTAACGGACAGAAAAGAGACCCAGTACTTC.

This chain connects TRBV19 to TRBJ2-3; the D gene is possibly TRBD1 (5 bases). The CDR3 is made up of 15 amino acids. The V and J ends lost 6 bases and 0 bases respectively, with 13 bases between them. CDR1 and CDR2 (germline): LNHDA, SQIVND (reference sequence). The CDR3 spells CASSKPRQSTDTQYF. In DNA form, the CDR3 reads TGTGCCAGTAGCAAACCTCGACAGAGCACAGATACGCAGTATTTT.

In its sample, this clone was seen a few times. The V call is TRBV5-1, the J call TRBJ2-2, with 13 positions matching TRBD2. Germline V gene data show CDR1 as SGHRS and CDR2 as YFSETQ. With 5 bases clipped from V and 10 bases from J, the junction kept 5 bases outside the gene matches. This CDR3 comprises 14 residues. CDR3 nucleotides: TGCGCCAGCAGACCCGGGACTAGCGGGGCGGAGCTGTTTTTT. It is translated as CASRPGTSGAELFF.

This rearrangement joins TRBV9 to TRBJ1-4, with D hard to call. There are 14 residues in the CDR3. Trimming removed 0 bases at V and 0 bases at J, with 3 bases between. CDR1 is SGDLS, CDR2 YYNGEE, per germline. Here the CDR3 DNA reads TGTGCCAGCAGCGTAGATTCAACTAATGAAAAACTGTTTTTT. Translating it yields CASSVDSTNEKLFF.

This clone was counted only a few times. The chain couples TRBV4-1 to TRBJ1-5; D may be TRBD1 (6 bases). The CDR3 has 14 residues. Germline V gives CDR1 MGHRA, CDR2 YSYEKL. V lost 6 bases to trimming and J lost 3 bases, with 12 bases between them. CDR3 coding DNA: TGCGCCAGCAGACCTACAGGGTTCAATCAGCCCCAGCATTTT. Translating gives CASRPTGFNQPQHF.

The CDR3, as DNA: TGTGCCAGCAGCCTTTTGGGACAGAGCTCTGGGGCCAACGTCCTGACTTTC. Protein product: CASSLLGQSSGANVLTF. This chain joins TRBV27 and TRBJ2-6, with 7 bases that match TRBD1. The CDR3 is 17 amino acids. V lost 6 bases and J lost 0; bases outside the gene matches: 8. Germline lookup yields CDR1 MNHEY and CDR2 SMNVEV (reference sequence).

With respect to this clone: The same CDR3 also results from other DNA sequences found in this sample. The V and J genes are TRBV7-6 and TRBJ2-5; D not resolved. The V end was cut by 3 bases, the J end by 5 bases, with 4 bases between. CDR3 length: 11 amino acids. Germline V lookup: CDR1 SGHVS, CDR2 FNYEAQ. This CDR3 reads CASSLLETQYF. The CDR3 bases are TGTGCCAGCAGCTTGTTGGAGACCCAGTACTTC.

The V gene is TRBV27, the J gene TRBJ1-5, with unresolved D. The V end was cut by 8 bases, the J end by 0 bases, with 14 bases between. CDR3 size: 15 residues. The V gene's germline CDR1 is MNHEY and CDR2 SMNVEV (reference sequence). In nucleotides, the CDR3 is TGTGCCAGCTTAGAGACACCGTATAGCAATCAGCCCCAGCATTTT. Residues: CASLETPYSNQPQHF.

The sample holds a few counts of this clone. This chain links TRBV2 with TRBJ2-1, with no clear D. CDR1 and CDR2 (germline): SNHLY, FYNNEI. The CDR3 runs 13 residues. Between the trimmed V and J ends, which lost 1 base and 4 bases, there was a span of 5 bases. In nucleotides, the CDR3 is TGTGCCAGCAGTGAAGTAGGATACAATGAGCAGTTCTTC. Translating it yields CASSEVGYNEQFF.